Shown below are 27 T cell receptor beta chains from a single sample sequenced in a study of blood T cell repertoires in COVID-19. The assay was immunoSEQ multiplex PCR, and TCRdb's table has in-frame clones only and misses some. The sample carries some 120,000 clones, around 89% recorded once. Specimen: peripheral blood. These TCRs come from a man in his fifties with acute or convalescent COVID-19.

This sequence joins TRBV27 and TRBJ1-5; weak D call: TRBD1 (5 bases). This CDR3 is built from 17 residues. Deletions cut 4 bases from V and 0 bases from J, with 16 bases between. Germline lookup yields CDR1 MNHEY and CDR2 SMNVEV (reference sequence). CDR3 protein: CASSSWTSTNSNQPQHF. In DNA form, the CDR3 reads TGTGCCAGCAGTTCTTGGACATCTACAAATAGCAATCAGCCCCAGCATTTT.

The chain links TRBV28 to TRBJ1-6, with no clear D. Germline lookup yields CDR1 MDHEN and CDR2 SYDVKM. Deletions cut 2 bases from V and 7 bases from J, with 15 bases between. There are 16 residues in the CDR3. The CDR3 is CASSLGQWEQNSPLHF. CDR3 sequence (DNA): TGTGCCAGCAGTTTAGGGCAGTGGGAGCAGAATTCACCCCTCCACTTT.

This rearrangement joins TRBV30 to TRBJ1-5; 8 bases fit TRBD1. This CDR3 is 12 amino acids long. The germline V gene has CDR1 GTSNPN and CDR2 SVGIG (reference sequence). Unmatched junction bases numbered 3, after V lost 0 bases and J lost 11 bases. As DNA, the CDR3 is TGTGCCTGGAGTGTACAGGGGGAGTCCCAGCATTTT. This sequence encodes CAWSVQGESQHF.

V is TRBV2 and J is TRBJ2-5; TRBD2 is a possible D gene (5 bases). The CDR3 is 12 amino acids. From germline, CDR1 is SNHLY and CDR2 FYNNEI. Between the trimmed V and J ends, which lost 6 bases and 7 bases, there was a span of 12 bases. The CDR3, as DNA: TGTGCCAGCAGGCAGCTGGCGGGGACCCAGTACTTC. Protein product: CASRQLAGTQYF. The variable domain in full, completed from reference TRBV2 and TRBJ2-5, reads EPEVTQTPSHQVTQMGQEVILRCVPISNHLYFYWYRQILGQKVEFLVSFYNNEISEKSEIFDDQFSVERPDGSNFTLKIRSTKLEDSAMYFCASRQLAGTQYFGPGTRLLVL.

The chain employs TRBV19 and TRBJ2-2; D unresolved. The CDR3 length is 14 residues. Germline values: CDR1 LNHDA, CDR2 SQIVND (reference sequence). The V and J ends lost 10 bases and 2 bases respectively, with 14 bases between them. CDR3 sequence reads: CATTTTKNTGELFF. CDR3 sequence (DNA): TGTGCCACTACGACGACAAAAAACACCGGGGAGCTGTTTTTT. Drawing the rest from reference TRBV19 and TRBJ2-2, the complete variable domain is DGGITQSPKYLFRKEGQNVTLSCEQNLNHDAMYWYRQDPGQGLRLIYYSQIVNDFQKGDIAEGYSVSREKKESFPLTVTSAQKNPTAFYLCATTTTKNTGELFFGEGSRLTVL.

The V gene is TRBV24-1, the J gene TRBJ2-3, with 7 bases identical to TRBD1. J lost 0 bases, V lost 4 bases, and 12 bases had no gene match. Germline CDR1 KGHDR, CDR2 SFDVKD. This CDR3 spans 18 amino acids. For the CDR3, the DNA is TGTGCCACCAGTGACCTACCGGGACAGAGCCTTAGCACAGATACGCAGTATTTT. Translated, it gives CATSDLPGQSLSTDTQYF.

CDR3 protein: CASSTTSGRFYEQYF. The CDR3 DNA sequence: TGTGCCAGCAGCACTACTAGCGGGAGATTCTACGAGCAGTACTTC. The chain couples TRBV21-1 to TRBJ2-7; TRBD2 was called by the table and not checked on the DNA. TRBV21-1 is a recognized pseudogene. The CDR3 length is 15 residues.

DNA for the CDR3: TGCGCCAGCAGCTTGGAAGGGGGCTTTGCTCAGCCCCAGCATTTT. Translating gives CASSLEGGFAQPQHF. This chain uses TRBV5-1 with TRBJ1-5, with TRBD1 matching 7 bases. Germline V CDR1 and CDR2: SGHRS, YFSETQ. V lost 0 bases, J lost 6 bases, and 6 bases stayed unmatched. This CDR3 region has 15 residues.

This chain links TRBV27 with TRBJ2-7; D perhaps matches TRBD2 (6 bases). Germline CDR1 is MNHEY and CDR2 is SMNVEV (reference sequence). The CDR3 contains 12 residues. V was pared by 6 bases and J by 7 bases, with 13 bases between. CDR3 loop: CASRGSAGEQYF. CDR3 DNA: TGTGCCAGCAGAGGGTCGGCGGGGGAGCAGTACTTC.

The chain links TRBV29-1 to TRBJ2-2; tentative D call: TRBD1 (5 bases). Germline CDR1 reads SQVTM; CDR2 reads ANQGSEA. V was shortened by 6 bases and J by 8 bases, with 13 bases between the two germline ends. The CDR3 runs 12 residues. The CDR3 is CSVRAPGGELFF. The DNA of the CDR3 is TGCAGCGTCCGTGCCCCAGGGGGGGAGCTGTTTTTT.

This chain uses TRBV29-1 with TRBJ1-4; 8 bases fit TRBD1. This CDR3 region has 12 residues. CDR1 is SQVTM, CDR2 ANQGSEA, per germline. V lost 4 bases, J lost 8 bases, and 3 bases stayed unmatched. The CDR3 bases are TGCAGCGTTGTTTCAGGGGGCGAAAAACTGTTTTTT. Encoded protein: CSVVSGGEKLFF.

As DNA, the CDR3 is TGTGCCAGCAGTTACAACCCCTGGGGCGGCTACACCTTC. This gives the protein CASSYNPWGGYTF. The chain is built from TRBV6-2 or TRBV6-3 and TRBJ1-2; a possible D gene is TRBD1 (5 bases). Germline lookup yields CDR1 MNHEY and CDR2 SVGEGT. The CDR3 spans 13 residues. Between the trimmed V and J ends, which lost 2 bases and 8 bases, there was a span of 12 bases.

The rearrangement links TRBV9 to TRBJ2-5; D is perhaps TRBD2 (7 bases). The V gene lost 0 bases and the J gene lost 4 bases, with 19 bases spanning the gap. CDR1 is SGDLS and CDR2 is YYNGEE in the germline V gene. This CDR3 has 17 residues. The chain's CDR3 is CASSVEGGAGVRETQYF. CDR3 bases: TGTGCCAGCAGCGTAGAGGGGGGCGCGGGAGTAAGAGAGACCCAGTACTTC.

V is TRBV6-6 and J is TRBJ1-1, with TRBD1 identical over 7 bases. The CDR3 consists of 14 residues. Germline V gene data show CDR1 as MNHNY and CDR2 as SVGAGI (reference sequence). J was trimmed by 0 bases and V by 10 bases; bases with no gene match: 8. Here the CDR3 DNA reads TGTGCCACAAAGACAGGGTTCATGAACACTGAAGCTTTCTTT. It translates to CATKTGFMNTEAFF.

Notes on this clone: Other nucleotide sequences in the sample specify the same CDR3. The chain uses TRBV19 and TRBJ2-7; D call uncertain. Trimming stripped 5 bases from V and 0 bases from J, with 5 bases between. The CDR3 spans 12 residues. Germline CDR1 LNHDA, CDR2 SQIVND (reference sequence). The CDR3: CASSSGSYEQYF. The CDR3 nucleotides read TGTGCCAGTAGTTCAGGCTCCTACGAGCAGTACTTC.

The rearrangement uses TRBV7-9 and TRBJ1-1; a possible D gene is TRBD1 (6 bases). CDR1 SEHNR and CDR2 FQNEAQ come from the germline V gene (reference sequence). The CDR3 loop spans 13 amino acids. Trimming took 5 bases from V and 5 from J, leaving 12 bases between them. DNA for the CDR3: TGTGCCAGCAGCCTACAGGGCTATACTGAAGCTTTCTTT. It is translated as CASSLQGYTEAFF.

Details on this clone: The junction shows a germline mismatch at one end, possibly a read error. V and J are TRBV29-1 and TRBJ2-3; TRBD1 aligns across 8 bases. This CDR3 comprises 14 residues. CDR1 is SQVTM and CDR2 is ANQGSEA in the germline V gene. The CDR3 region has the DNA TGCAGCGTTGAAGATCGAATGGGGACAGGTACGCAGTATTTT. Encoded protein: CSVEDRMGTGTQYF.

This clone has a single count. The CDR3 region has the DNA TGCGCCAGCAGCTTCCGAGGGCCCAACTACGAGCAGTACTTC. This sequence encodes CASSFRGPNYEQYF. The gene calls are TRBV5-1 and TRBJ2-7; D is perhaps TRBD2 (5 bases). Germline-derived CDR1 and CDR2 are SGHRS and YFSETQ. Between the trimmed V and J ends, which lost 2 bases and 3 bases, there was a span of 12 bases. The CDR3 extends over 14 amino acids. Full variable domain (rest looked up from reference TRBV5-1 and TRBJ2-7): KAGVTQTPRYLIKTRGQQVTLSCSPISGHRSVSWYQQTPGQGLQFLFEYFSETQRNKGNFPGRFSGRQFSNSRSEMNVSTLELGDSALYLCASSFRGPNYEQYFGPGTRLTVT.

This clone was counted a few times. The J gene is TRBJ2-1, the V gene TRBV20-1; 8 nucleotides align to TRBD2. The V gene's germline CDR1 is DFQATT and CDR2 SNEGSKA (reference sequence). V lost 3 bases and J lost 8; bases outside the gene matches: 9. This CDR3 comprises 14 residues. CDR3 protein: CSASSSGSKDEQFF. DNA for the CDR3: TGCAGTGCTAGTTCCAGCGGGAGTAAGGATGAGCAGTTCTTC.

In nucleotides, the CDR3 is TGTGCCAGCAGCAGGACAGATAACTATGGCTACACCTTC. As protein: CASSRTDNYGYTF. This chain connects TRBV13 to TRBJ1-2, with D possibly being TRBD1 (6 bases). Deletions cut 5 bases from V and 1 base from J, with 8 bases between. The CDR3 contains 13 residues. CDR1 and CDR2 (germline): PRHDT, FYEKMQ (reference sequence).

This chain uses TRBV20-1 with TRBJ2-3; D remains unclear. V was shortened by 3 bases and J by 3 bases, with 28 bases between the two germline ends. There are 19 residues in the CDR3. Germline values: CDR1 DFQATT, CDR2 SNEGSKA (reference sequence). In DNA, the CDR3 is TGCAGTGCTAGTAGGTCCGGGTCGGATGAACGGGTCGAGACAGATACGCAGTATTTT. Its translation is CSASRSGSDERVETDTQYF.

Remarks on this clone: The germline gene is not matched at one end of the junction; a read error may be the cause. The chain links TRBV11-2 to TRBJ2-1; 16 nucleotides agree with TRBD2. The CDR3 consists of 16 residues. Germline values: CDR1 SGHAT, CDR2 FQNNGV. CDR3 sequence: CASSSKRGLAGGPTVF. As DNA, the CDR3 is TGTGCCAGCAGCTCCAAAAGGGGACTAGCGGGAGGGCCTACGGTCTTC.

This chain links TRBV18 with TRBJ2-1; a possible D gene is TRBD2 (6 bases). The CDR3 totals 15 residues. Germline assignment: CDR1 KGHSH and CDR2 LQKENI. Trimming cost V 1 base and J 5 bases, with 12 bases left between them. For the CDR3, the DNA is TGTGCCAGCTCACCACGGCTAGGCGGGGACAATGAGCAGTTCTTC. Translation gives CASSPRLGGDNEQFF.

This chain connects TRBV11-3 to TRBJ1-1, with D perhaps TRBD1 (6 bases). Trimming pared 5 bases from V and 2 bases from J, leaving 9 bases between. The CDR3 spans 13 residues. The germline V gene encodes CDR1 SGHNT and CDR2 YENEEA. The CDR3 region is CASSVQGNTEAFF. The DNA for the CDR3 is TGTGCCAGCAGCGTACAGGGAAACACTGAAGCTTTCTTT.

The chain employs TRBV7-6 and TRBJ2-7, with 7 bases fitting TRBD2. CDR1 SGHVS and CDR2 FNYEAQ come from the germline V gene. After removal of 5 bases from V and 1 base from J, the junction contained 5 bases not matched to a gene. The CDR3 sequence is 14 residues long. CDR3 region: CASSVTSESYEQYF. CDR3 bases: TGTGCCAGCAGCGTAACTAGCGAGTCCTACGAGCAGTACTTC.

This clone was recorded only once. One junction end does not reproduce the germline sequence, and a read error may be involved. The chain combines TRBV19 with TRBJ1-5, with 8 bases matching TRBD1. In germline, CDR1 is LNHDA, CDR2 SQIVND (reference sequence). The CDR3 runs to 14 residues. The CDR3 DNA reads as TGTGCCACTAGTTCAGGGGGCAGCAATCAGCCCCAGCATTTT. Its protein is CATSSGGSNQPQHF.

The CDR3 here is CASSDGGTGVSGRVTGELFF. CDR3 nucleotides: TGTGCCAGCAGTGATGGGGGGACAGGGGTTAGCGGGAGAGTTACCGGGGAGCTGTTTTTT. The chain has TRBV2 and TRBJ2-2, with D maybe TRBD1 (10 bases). The germline V and J ends were trimmed by 3 bases and 5 bases, with 28 bases remaining between them. This CDR3 is built from 20 residues. CDR1 is SNHLY and CDR2 is FYNNEI in the germline V gene.